This passage covers 17 T cell receptor beta chains from one sample sequenced in a study of blood T cell repertoires in COVID-19. Assay: immunoSEQ multiplex PCR; the TCRdb copy retains only in-frame clones and omits some. Among approximately 670,000 clones, 85% to 90% were seen once, and the ten largest hold more than 0.25%. Material: peripheral blood. These receptors all stem from a woman under 30 with acute or convalescent COVID-19.

The chain carries TRBV6-6 and TRBJ2-1, with 8 bases identical to TRBD1. Germline CDR1 and CDR2: MNHNY and SVGAGI (reference sequence). CDR3 length equals 15 residues. V lost 2 bases, J lost 4 bases, and 4 bases stayed unmatched. The CDR3 region is CASSYSQGAYNEQFF. The CDR3 DNA is TGTGCCAGCAGTTACAGCCAGGGGGCGTACAATGAGCAGTTCTTC.

To note about this clone: The same CDR3 can be traced to other DNA sequences in this sample. The chain couples TRBV7-9 to TRBJ2-7; D remains ambiguous. The CDR3 loop spans 11 amino acids. Germline V gives CDR1 SEHNR, CDR2 FQNEAQ (reference sequence). V lost 5 bases and J 3 bases, leaving 5 bases between the germline ends. The CDR3 bases are TGTGCCAGCAGCCAATTCTACGAGCAGTACTTC. Encoded protein: CASSQFYEQYF. Full variable domain (outside the CDR3, taken from reference TRBV7-9 and TRBJ2-7): DTGVSQNPRHKITKRGQNVTFRCDPISEHNRLYWYRQTLGQGPEFLTYFQNEAQLEKSRLLSDRFSAERPKGSFSTLEIQRTEQGDSAMYLCASSQFYEQYFGPGTRLTVT.

This chain links TRBV25-1 with TRBJ2-1; TRBD2 agrees at 9 bases. CDR3 length equals 18 residues. Losses at the gene ends were 3 bases for V and 0 bases for J; bases not matched to a gene: 9. CDR1 and CDR2 (germline): MGHDK, SYGVNS. The CDR3 nucleotides are TGTGCCAGCAGTGAGATAAAGCGGGGGGCTAGCTCCTACAATGAGCAGTTCTTC. Its protein is CASSEIKRGASSYNEQFF.

This clone has just one count. This sequence joins TRBV6-5 and TRBJ2-7, with 9 bases identical to TRBD1. This CDR3 comprises 14 residues. J was trimmed by 6 bases and V by 7 bases; bases with no gene match: 10. Germline V gene sequence: CDR1 MNHEY, CDR2 SVGAGI. CDR3 protein: CASKKDRGDSEQYF. The DNA for the CDR3 is TGTGCCAGCAAAAAGGACAGGGGAGATAGCGAGCAGTACTTC.

This chain uses TRBV2 with TRBJ2-1; 8 bases are a match to TRBD2. V trimming: 6 bases; J trimming: 10 bases; junction bases outside the gene matches: 2. In germline, CDR1 is SNHLY, CDR2 FYNNEI. This CDR3 is built from 11 residues. The CDR3 sequence: CASRLAGEQFF. The CDR3 DNA reads as TGTGCCAGCAGGTTAGCGGGGGAGCAGTTCTTC. The entire variable domain, with the rest obtained from reference TRBV2 and TRBJ2-1, is as follows: EPEVTQTPSHQVTQMGQEVILRCVPISNHLYFYWYRQILGQKVEFLVSFYNNEISEKSEIFDDQFSVERPDGSNFTLKIRSTKLEDSAMYFCASRLAGEQFFGPGTRLTVL.

CDR3 sequence reads: CASSQTSGGSYEQYF. The CDR3 bases are TGTGCCAGCAGCCAGACTAGCGGGGGCTCCTACGAGCAGTACTTC. The V gene is TRBV4-2, the J gene TRBJ2-7; 12 nucleotides agree with TRBD2. The ends lost 3 bases at V and 0 bases at J; junction bases unmatched: 0. This CDR3 spans 15 amino acids. The germline gives CDR1 LGHNA, CDR2 YNFKEQ.

This clone turned up a few times. In nucleotides, the CDR3 is TGCGCCAGCAGCCCTCCAGGACAGGCCGCAAACTATGGCTACACCTTC. This sequence encodes CASSPPGQAANYGYTF. The V gene is TRBV4-3, the J gene TRBJ1-2; 7 bases map to TRBD1. The CDR3 sequence is 16 residues long. Germline assignment: CDR1 LGHNA and CDR2 YSLEER. The V segment lost 4 bases and the J segment 2 bases; nucleotides outside the gene matches: 10.

The chain's CDR3 is CASSSGILGKTQYF. CDR3 sequence (DNA): TGTGCCAGCAGCAGCGGGATTCTTGGGAAGACCCAGTACTTC. This sequence joins TRBV21-1 and TRBJ2-5; TRBD2, as called in the table, went unchecked against the DNA. TRBV21-1 is given as a pseudogene. The CDR3 runs to 14 residues.

V and J are TRBV4-1 and TRBJ1-3; a weak D match, TRBD1 (5 bases). The length of the CDR3 is 17 residues. V lost 1 base, J lost 0 bases, and 13 bases lay in between. The germline V gene has CDR1 MGHRA and CDR2 YSYEKL. CDR3 DNA sequence: TGCGCCAGCAGCCAAGCGCCACCCAGGGACTCTGGAAACACCATATATTTT. Amino acids: CASSQAPPRDSGNTIYF.

V and J are TRBV9 and TRBJ2-5; 7 bases map to TRBD1. V gave up 3 bases and J gave up 2 bases; unmatched junction bases: 7. The CDR3 consists of 15 residues. Germline V CDR1 and CDR2: SGDLS, YYNGEE. The CDR3 DNA reads as TGTGCCAGCAGCGATGGGACAGCGGCGCAAGAGACCCAGTACTTC. Translating it yields CASSDGTAAQETQYF.

The chain joins TRBV2 to TRBJ2-3; 13 bases align to TRBD2. The V segment lost 2 bases and the J segment 4 bases; nucleotides outside the gene matches: 12. This CDR3 is 19 amino acids long. Germline CDR1 and CDR2: SNHLY and FYNNEI. CDR3 nucleotides: TGTGCCAGCAGTGAAACTAGCGGGGGGGCCATTGTAGTGGCAGATACGCAGTATTTT. This gives the protein CASSETSGGAIVVADTQYF.

This clone was recorded once. The CDR3 DNA is TGTGCCAGCAGCCAAGGGGCAGTCTACGAGCAGTACTTC. Amino acids: CASSQGAVYEQYF. The chain joins TRBV3-1 (or the pseudogene TRBV3-2) to TRBJ2-7; D unresolved. Germline loops: CDR1 LGHDT, CDR2 YNNKEL (reference sequence). V was shortened by 1 base and J by 3 bases, with 7 bases between the two germline ends. The CDR3 totals 13 residues.

V gene TRBV29-1 combines with J gene TRBJ2-7; D is unresolved. V gave up 4 bases and J gave up 2 bases, with 15 bases separating them. CDR3 size: 14 residues. CDR1 is SQVTM, CDR2 ANQGSEA, per germline. DNA of the CDR3: TGCAGCGTTGCCTTTTCGTCCGGAGCCTACGAGCAGTACTTC. Its translation is CSVAFSSGAYEQYF.

The V and J genes are TRBV29-1 and TRBJ1-4; TRBD1 matches at 7 bases. Germline V lookup: CDR1 SQVTM, CDR2 ANQGSEA. The V gene end was trimmed by 0 bases and the J gene end by 2 bases; junction bases not matched to a gene: 6. The CDR3 is made up of 16 amino acids. CDR3 nucleotide sequence: TGCAGCGTTGAAGATCCCGAGACAGGGACTAATGAAAAACTGTTTTTT. Amino acid sequence: CSVEDPETGTNEKLFF.

There are a few counts of this clone. The chain carries TRBV7-8 and TRBJ2-3; the D gene is possibly TRBD1 (6 bases). V was trimmed by 2 bases and J by 2 bases, leaving 20 bases between them. Germline values: CDR1 SGHVS, CDR2 FQNEAQ. The length of the CDR3 is 18 residues. The CDR3 DNA reads TGTGCCAGCAGCTTAAAAGTCCCACAGGGATCTTCCACAGATACGCAGTATTTT. It encodes CASSLKVPQGSSTDTQYF.

This clone was seen only once. The rearrangement joins TRBV19 to TRBJ2-7; TRBD2 matches at 7 bases. From germline, CDR1 is LNHDA and CDR2 SQIVND (reference sequence). With V trimmed by 5 bases and J by 7 bases, 8 bases remained unmatched. The CDR3 is 13 residues long. The CDR3 DNA reads TGTGCCAGTAGTCCCCGTTGGGGAGGGGAGCAGTACTTC. Translation gives CASSPRWGGEQYF.

The chain has TRBV5-1 and TRBJ1-3; D unclear. The CDR3 has 14 amino acids. Germline loops: CDR1 SGHRS, CDR2 YFSETQ. V was pared by 4 bases and J by 3 bases, with 11 bases between. The CDR3 is CASSPQDSGNTIYF. CDR3 DNA sequence: TGCGCCAGCAGCCCCCAGGATAGTGGAAACACCATATATTTT.